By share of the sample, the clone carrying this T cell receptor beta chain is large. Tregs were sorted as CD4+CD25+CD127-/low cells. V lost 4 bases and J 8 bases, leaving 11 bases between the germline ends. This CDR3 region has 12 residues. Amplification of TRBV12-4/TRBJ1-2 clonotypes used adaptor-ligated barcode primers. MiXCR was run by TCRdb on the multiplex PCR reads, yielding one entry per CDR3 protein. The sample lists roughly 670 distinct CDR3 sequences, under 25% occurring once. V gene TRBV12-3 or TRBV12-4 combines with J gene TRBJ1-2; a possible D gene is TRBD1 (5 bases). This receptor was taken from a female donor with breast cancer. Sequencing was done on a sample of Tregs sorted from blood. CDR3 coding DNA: TGTGCCAGCAGTTCAGGGTCGGAAGGCTACACCTTC. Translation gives CASSSGSEGYTF.